This T cell receptor beta chain emerged from a study of blood T cells in healthy people across ages. Study summary: Template switching captured about one barcoded beta molecule per two T cells.

Trimming removed 1 base from V and 10 bases from J, with 14 bases in between. This CDR3 has 14 residues. A sample-barcoded 5' primer and a J-beta primer mix were used in a second PCR of about 7 to 12 cycles. MiXCR, run by TCRdb on the 5' RACE reads, gives a single entry per CDR3 protein. Of about a million distinct CDR3 sequences detected, roughly 50% appear once; the ten largest clones hold over 10%. They isolated at least 6.5 million PBMCs from each sample. Total RNA amounts of at least 5.5 micrograms were extracted per sample. Sequencing was carried out using blood. The chain couples TRBV12-3 or TRBV12-4 to TRBJ2-1; D not certain. This TCR derives from a man aged 25-45 years in good health. CDR3 nucleotide sequence: TGTGCCAGCAGTTTAGACTCCCGGTTGGGGGAGCAGTTCTTC. Protein: CASSLDSRLGEQFF.